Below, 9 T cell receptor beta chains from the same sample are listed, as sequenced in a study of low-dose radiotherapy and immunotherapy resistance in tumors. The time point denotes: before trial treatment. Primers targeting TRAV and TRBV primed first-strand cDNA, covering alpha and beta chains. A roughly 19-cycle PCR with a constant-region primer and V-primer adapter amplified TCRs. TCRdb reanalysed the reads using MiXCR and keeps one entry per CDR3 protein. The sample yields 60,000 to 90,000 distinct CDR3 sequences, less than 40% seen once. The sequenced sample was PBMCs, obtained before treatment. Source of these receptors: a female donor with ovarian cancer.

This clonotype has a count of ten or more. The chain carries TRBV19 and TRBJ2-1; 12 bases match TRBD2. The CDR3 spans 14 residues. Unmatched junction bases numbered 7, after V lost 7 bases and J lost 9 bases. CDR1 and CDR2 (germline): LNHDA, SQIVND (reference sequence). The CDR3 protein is CASTQGLAGSEQFF. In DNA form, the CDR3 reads TGTGCCAGTACCCAAGGACTAGCGGGAAGTGAGCAGTTCTTC. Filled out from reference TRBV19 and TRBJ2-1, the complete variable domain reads DGGITQSPKYLFRKEGQNVTLSCEQNLNHDAMYWYRQDPGQGLRLIYYSQIVNDFQKGDIAEGYSVSREKKESFPLTVTSAQKNPTAFYLCASTQGLAGSEQFFGPGTRLTVL.

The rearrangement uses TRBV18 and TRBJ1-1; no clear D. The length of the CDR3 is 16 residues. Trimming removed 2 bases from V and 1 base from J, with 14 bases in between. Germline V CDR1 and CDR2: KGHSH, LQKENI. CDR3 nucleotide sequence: TGTGCCAGCTCACCAAAGGTAATCGGCCAGAACACTGAAGCTTTCTTT. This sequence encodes CASSPKVIGQNTEAFF.

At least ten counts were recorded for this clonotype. CDR3 amino acids: CASSSISNHEQFF. CDR3 DNA sequence: TGTGCCAGCAGCTCTATTAGTAACCATGAGCAGTTCTTC. The chain has TRBV12-3 or TRBV12-4 and TRBJ2-1; D gene ambiguous. The CDR3 runs 13 residues. Trimming took off 6 bases at V and 8 bases at J, with 14 bases between the two ends.

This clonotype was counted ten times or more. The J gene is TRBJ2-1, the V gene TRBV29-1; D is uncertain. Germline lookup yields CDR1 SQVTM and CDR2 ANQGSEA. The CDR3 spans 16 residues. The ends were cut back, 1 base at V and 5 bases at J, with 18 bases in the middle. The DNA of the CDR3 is TGCAGCGTTGAAGGACCCGGATCCACGTTGGACAATGAGCAGTTCTTC. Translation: CSVEGPGSTLDNEQFF.

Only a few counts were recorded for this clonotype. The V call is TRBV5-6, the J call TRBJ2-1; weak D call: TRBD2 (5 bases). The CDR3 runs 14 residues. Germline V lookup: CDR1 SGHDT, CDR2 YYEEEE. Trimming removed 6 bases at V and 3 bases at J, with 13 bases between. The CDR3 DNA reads TGTGCCAGCACCTGGGCGGGTAACTACAATGAGCAGTTCTTC. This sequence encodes CASTWAGNYNEQFF.

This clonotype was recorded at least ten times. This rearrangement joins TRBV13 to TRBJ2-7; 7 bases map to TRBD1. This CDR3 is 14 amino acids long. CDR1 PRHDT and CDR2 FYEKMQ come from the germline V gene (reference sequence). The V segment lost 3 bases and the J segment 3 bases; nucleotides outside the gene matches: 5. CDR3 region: CASSFGTVNYEQYF. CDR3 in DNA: TGTGCCAGCAGCTTCGGGACAGTTAACTACGAGCAGTACTTC.

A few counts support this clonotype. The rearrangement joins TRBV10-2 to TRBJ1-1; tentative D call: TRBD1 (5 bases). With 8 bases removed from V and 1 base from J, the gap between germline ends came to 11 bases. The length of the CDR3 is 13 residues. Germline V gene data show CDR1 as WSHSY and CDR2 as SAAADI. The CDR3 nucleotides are TGCGCCAGCGGGACGGGCAAGAACACTGAAGCTTTCTTT. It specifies CASGTGKNTEAFF.

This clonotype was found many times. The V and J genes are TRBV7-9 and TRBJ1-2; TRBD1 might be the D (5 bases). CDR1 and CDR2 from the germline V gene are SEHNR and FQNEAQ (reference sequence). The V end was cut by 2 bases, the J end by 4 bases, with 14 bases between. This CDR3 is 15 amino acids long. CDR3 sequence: CASSLSGQELYGYTF. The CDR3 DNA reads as TGTGCCAGCAGCTTATCTGGACAAGAGCTCTATGGCTACACCTTC.

The CDR3 sequence is CASRGLARGQFF. The CDR3 coding sequence is TGTGCCAGCAGGGGACTAGCGCGTGGGCAGTTCTTC. The gene calls are TRBV7-6 and TRBJ2-1; 10 bases map to TRBD2. CDR1 is SGHVS and CDR2 is FNYEAQ in the germline V gene. The V gene end was trimmed by 6 bases and the J gene end by 12 bases; junction bases not matched to a gene: 5. The CDR3 runs 12 residues.